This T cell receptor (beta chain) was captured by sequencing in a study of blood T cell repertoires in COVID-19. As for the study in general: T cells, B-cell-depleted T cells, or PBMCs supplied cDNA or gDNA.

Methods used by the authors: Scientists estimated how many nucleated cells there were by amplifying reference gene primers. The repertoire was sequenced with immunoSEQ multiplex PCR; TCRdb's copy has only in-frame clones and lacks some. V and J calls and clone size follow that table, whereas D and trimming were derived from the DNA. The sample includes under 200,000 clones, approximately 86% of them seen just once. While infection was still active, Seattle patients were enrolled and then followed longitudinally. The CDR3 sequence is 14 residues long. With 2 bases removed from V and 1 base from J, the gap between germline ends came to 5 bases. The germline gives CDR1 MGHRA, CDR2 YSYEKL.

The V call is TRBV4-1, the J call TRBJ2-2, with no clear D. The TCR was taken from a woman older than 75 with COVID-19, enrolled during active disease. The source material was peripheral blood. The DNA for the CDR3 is TGCGCCAGCAGCCAATCCTTGAACACCGGGGAGCTGTTTTTT. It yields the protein CASSQSLNTGELFF.